This T cell receptor (beta chain) was sequenced for a study of shared clonotypes between healthy human individuals. Germline lookup yields CDR1 LNHNV and CDR2 YYDKDF (reference sequence). V lost 0 bases and J 2 bases, leaving 7 bases between the germline ends. CDR3 length: 14 residues. Using immunoSEQ multiplex PCR, the repertoire was profiled, and TCRdb retains in-frame clones only, with some absent. The sample lists a few million clones, 80% to 95% occurring once. The study's findings and limits: About 5% of naive CD4 clonotypes were shared across four donors.

Notes on this clone: Its antigen is still unknown.

Positively selected for CCR7, the CD45RO-negative cells used as naive CD8 cells excluded terminally differentiated effector memory CD45RA+ cells. The specimen was naive CD8+ T cells from PBMCs. The V call is TRBV15, the J call TRBJ1-2, with D possibly matching TRBD1 (5 bases). The sequence derives from a man aged 18 to 29 in good health. Some clones in this sample may be carry-over from other donors' samples. This chain's CDR3 is CATSRDKGNYGYTF. The CDR3 DNA sequence: TGTGCCACCAGCAGAGATAAGGGGAACTATGGCTACACCTTC.